This record concerns one TCR beta chain sequence. The germline V gene encodes CDR1 MNHEY and CDR2 SVGAGI. CDR3 length: 11 amino acids. The V gene lost 8 bases and the J gene lost 1 base, with 5 bases spanning the gap. The data originate from a study of blood T cell repertoires in COVID-19. Overall study context: Samples of COVID-19 (acute and convalescent) were obtained from the United States, Italy and Spain. PBMCs, B-cell-depleted T cells, or T cells were the source of the cDNA or gDNA that made up the material.

Produced via immunoSEQ multiplex PCR; TCRdb's table is partial and in-frame only. Of 120,000 or so clones listed, around 76% are singletons. The sample was peripheral blood. The sequence derives from a man in his 70s with acute or convalescent COVID-19. This chain connects TRBV6-5 to TRBJ1-1, with D unclear. The CDR3 sequence: CASRENTEAFF. In DNA form, the CDR3 reads TGTGCCAGCCGGGAGAACACTGAAGCTTTCTTT.